What follows describes a single T cell receptor beta chain. Its specificity is not known. TCRdb's copy holds only in-frame clones and misses some; the assay was immunoSEQ multiplex PCR. Here the sample spans roughly 100,000 clones, about 92% being singletons. The data were obtained in a study of siplizumab effects on memory and regulatory T cells. The study's findings and limits: In unstimulated cells, naive T cells appeared more diverse than memory T cells and seemed major alloresponse contributors. Sequences below about 10^-5 frequency were poorly captured. As a result, only a minor fraction of alloreactive clones mapped to unstimulated subsets.

Germline V gene data show CDR1 as MDHEN and CDR2 as SYDVKM. Germline trimming cut 5 bases from V and 2 bases from J; bases unmatched to any gene: 2. The CDR3 loop spans 15 amino acids. The genes are TRBV28 and TRBJ1-6, with TRBD1 matching over 8 bases. This TCR was sampled from a human donor in good health. The sample taken for sequencing was CD4+ T cells sorted from blood. The CDR3 DNA reads as TGTGCCAGCAGTCAGGGACAGGCCTATAATTCACCCCTCCACTTT. This encodes CASSQGQAYNSPLHF.